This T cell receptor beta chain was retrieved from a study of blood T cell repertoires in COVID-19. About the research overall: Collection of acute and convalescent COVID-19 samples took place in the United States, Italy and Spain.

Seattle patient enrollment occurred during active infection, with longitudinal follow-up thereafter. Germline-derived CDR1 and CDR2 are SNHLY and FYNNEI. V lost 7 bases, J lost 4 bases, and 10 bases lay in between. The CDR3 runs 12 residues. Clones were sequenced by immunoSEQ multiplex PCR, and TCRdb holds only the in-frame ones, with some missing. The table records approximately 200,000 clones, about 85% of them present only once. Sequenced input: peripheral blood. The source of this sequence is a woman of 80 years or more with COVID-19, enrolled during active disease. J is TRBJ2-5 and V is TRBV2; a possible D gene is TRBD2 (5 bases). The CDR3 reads CASKGGRETQYF. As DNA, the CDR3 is TGTGCCAGCAAGGGCGGGCGAGAGACCCAGTACTTC.